This T cell receptor (beta chain) derives from a study of blood T cells in healthy people across ages. The CDR3 runs to 16 residues. After removal of 5 bases from V and 5 bases from J, the junction contained 8 bases not matched to a gene. Germline V lookup: CDR1 MNHNY, CDR2 SVGAGI (reference sequence). Alongside a J-beta primer mix, a sample-barcoded 5' primer served in a second PCR lasting 7 to 11 cycles. Every cDNA molecule bore a tag from a template-switch adaptor containing 12 random nucleotides. TCRdb re-derived calls from the 5' RACE reads in MiXCR, one entry per CDR3 protein. Of about 1.4 million distinct CDR3 sequences in the sample, 55% to 75% were seen once. Findings and limits, study-wide: Diversity of TCR beta per million T cells declined in a roughly linear way with age.

A word on this clonotype: What it binds is not known.

V is TRBV6-6 and J is TRBJ2-2; 10 bases are a match to TRBD1. The TCR originated in a man between 18 and 35 years old in good health. The sequencing sample was made of blood. CDR3: CASSNDRGRLTGELFF. CDR3 sequence (DNA): TGTGCCAGCAGTAATGACAGGGGGCGGTTAACCGGGGAGCTGTTTTTT.